Only a few counts were recorded for the clone carrying this TCR beta chain. As yet, its antigen is unknown. The germline V gene has CDR1 DFQATT and CDR2 SNEGSKA (reference sequence). The ends lost 0 bases at V and 4 bases at J; junction bases unmatched: 6. This CDR3 has 15 amino acids. This sample was taken from a study of identical twins. Points from the study as a whole: Reduced insertions were recorded for abundant cord blood beta clonotypes, with no such pattern in memory repertoires.

MiXCR, applied by TCRdb to the 5' RACE reads, yields one record per CDR3 protein. The table has some 500,000 distinct CDR3 sequences, approximately 15% seen once. This sample was shared with a second study, whose subject was yellow fever vaccine responses in identical twins.

The source is a woman aged 18 to 35 in good health. V usage is TRBV20-1 and J usage is TRBJ2-1, with 7 bases aligning to TRBD2. The sample consisted of CD4+ T cells sorted from blood. This CDR3 reads CSARDPREVYNEQFF. The CDR3 DNA reads TGCAGTGCTAGAGATCCCCGGGAGGTATACAATGAGCAGTTCTTC.